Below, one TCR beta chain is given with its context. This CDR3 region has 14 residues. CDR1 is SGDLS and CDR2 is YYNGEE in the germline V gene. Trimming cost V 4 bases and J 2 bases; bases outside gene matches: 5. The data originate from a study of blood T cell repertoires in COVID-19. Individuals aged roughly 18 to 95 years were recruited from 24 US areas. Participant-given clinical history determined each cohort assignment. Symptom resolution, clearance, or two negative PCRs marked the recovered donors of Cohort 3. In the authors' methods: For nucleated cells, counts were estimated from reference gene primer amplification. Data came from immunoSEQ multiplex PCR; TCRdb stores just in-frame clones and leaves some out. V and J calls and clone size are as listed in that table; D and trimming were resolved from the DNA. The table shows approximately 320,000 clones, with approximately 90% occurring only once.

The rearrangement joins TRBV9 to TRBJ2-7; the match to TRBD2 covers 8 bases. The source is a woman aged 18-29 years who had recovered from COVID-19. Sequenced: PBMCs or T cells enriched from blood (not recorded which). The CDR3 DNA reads TGTGCCAGCAGCCCTCCCGGGGGGGCCTACGAGCAGTACTTC. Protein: CASSPPGGAYEQYF.